This T cell receptor (beta chain) was documented in a study of blood T cell repertoires in COVID-19. The CDR3 totals 12 residues. Germline V gives CDR1 MNHEY, CDR2 SVGEGT. Between the trimmed V and J ends, which lost 5 bases and 13 bases, there was a span of 15 bases. Using immunoSEQ multiplex PCR, the repertoire was profiled, and TCRdb retains in-frame clones only, with some absent. The sample lists about 270,000 clones, around nine tenths seen once, with approximately 9.4% in the top ten. The sample was peripheral blood. This TCR was sampled from a man aged 40-49 years who had recovered from COVID-19. The chain joins TRBV6-2 or TRBV6-3 to TRBJ1-5, with D possibly being TRBD1 (6 bases). CDR3 nucleotides: TGTGCCAGCAGTCAACCAAGGACAGTTCAGCATTTT. This encodes CASSQPRTVQHF.